A single sample gave rise to the 25 T cell receptor beta chains below, sequenced in a study of cytomegalovirus exposure and HLA in healthy donors. PCR primers comprised 60 Vbeta and 13 Jbeta primers. Clones were sequenced by immunoSEQ multiplex PCR, and TCRdb holds only the in-frame ones, with some missing. The sample consists of approximately 95,000 clones, under 85% of them appearing once. The sequenced material came from PBMCs. Receptors were obtained from a woman between 35 and 50 years old in good health and CMV-seropositive.

The CDR3 loop is CATGAGETQYF. The CDR3 DNA follows: TGTGCCACAGGGGCCGGGGAGACCCAGTACTTC. The J gene is TRBJ2-5, the V gene TRBV2, with D maybe TRBD1 (6 bases). The V end lost 10 bases, the J end lost 5 bases, and 11 bases lay between the germline ends. CDR1 and CDR2 from the germline V gene are SNHLY and FYNNEI. The CDR3 is 11 amino acids. Full variable domain (rest looked up from reference TRBV2 and TRBJ2-5): EPEVTQTPSHQVTQMGQEVILRCVPISNHLYFYWYRQILGQKVEFLVSFYNNEISEKSEIFDDQFSVERPDGSNFTLKIRSTKLEDSAMYFCATGAGETQYFGPGTRLLVL.

In DNA form, the CDR3 reads TGTGCCAGCAGCGGACAGGACAATCAGCCCCAGCATTTT. It translates to CASSGQDNQPQHF. The V and J genes are TRBV9 and TRBJ1-5, with a tentative D call TRBD1 (6 bases). Per germline, CDR1 SGDLS and CDR2 YYNGEE. The CDR3 has 13 amino acids. The V end was cut by 3 bases, the J end by 3 bases, with 7 bases between.

V usage is TRBV7-3 and J usage is TRBJ2-1, with 10 nucleotides matching TRBD2. Germline V gives CDR1 SGHTA, CDR2 FQGTGA. Losses at the gene ends were 2 bases for V and 8 bases for J; bases not matched to a gene: 6. CDR3 length: 15 residues. CDR3 DNA sequence: TGTGCCAGCAGCTTACTAGCGGGAGTCGGTCATGAGCAGTTCTTC. It yields the protein CASSLLAGVGHEQFF. The variable domain in full, completed from reference TRBV7-3 and TRBJ2-1, reads GAGVSQTPSNKVTEKGKYVELRCDPISGHTALYWYRQSLGQGPEFLIYFQGTGAADDSGLPNDRFFAVRPEGSVSTLKIQRTERGDSAVYLCASSLLAGVGHEQFFGPGTRLTVL.

The chain combines TRBV5-1 with TRBJ2-1, with 12 bases that match TRBD2. The CDR3 is 18 residues long. CDR1 SGHRS and CDR2 YFSETQ come from the germline V gene. Germline trimming cut 0 bases from V and 2 bases from J; bases unmatched to any gene: 6. The CDR3 here is CASSLGLAGEGPYNEQFF. CDR3 nucleotides: TGCGCCAGCAGCTTGGGACTAGCGGGAGAAGGGCCCTACAATGAGCAGTTCTTC.

V gene TRBV27 combines with J gene TRBJ2-5, with TRBD2 identical over 12 bases. The J call may be incorrect, as the DNA end agrees better with TRBJ2-7. The germline V gene has CDR1 MNHEY and CDR2 SMNVEV (reference sequence). This CDR3 has 15 residues. The CDR3 nucleotides read TGTGCCAGCAGTTCGACTAGCGGGAGCTTTAGCGAGCAGTACTTC. Translating it yields CASSSTSGSFSEQYF.

The chain recombines TRBV11-2 with TRBJ2-1; TRBD2 aligns across 12 bases. V lost 4 bases and J lost 0; bases outside the gene matches: 10. Germline-derived CDR1 and CDR2 are SGHAT and FQNNGV. This CDR3 spans 19 amino acids. In DNA, the CDR3 is TGTGCCAGCAGCTCAGCTACTAGCGGGAGGTTCCACTCCTACAATGAGCAGTTCTTC. Its translation is CASSSATSGRFHSYNEQFF. Full variable domain (outside the CDR3, taken from reference TRBV11-2 and TRBJ2-1): EAGVAQSPRYKIIEKRQSVAFWCNPISGHATLYWYQQILGQGPKLLIQFQNNGVVDDSQLPKDRFSAERLKGVDSTLKIQPAKLEDSAVYLCASSSATSGRFHSYNEQFFGPGTRLTVL.

J is TRBJ2-5 and V is TRBV6-1; TRBD2 aligns across 7 bases. The J call may be faulty, since TRBJ2-7 better matches the DNA end. This CDR3 contains 16 residues. Per germline, CDR1 MNHNS and CDR2 SASEGT. CDR3 sequence reads: CASSEEPGLPLYEQYF. The CDR3 DNA follows: TGTGCCAGCAGTGAAGAACCGGGACTACCCCTTTACGAGCAGTACTTC.

The rearrangement joins TRBV6-1 to TRBJ1-1, with 8 bases fitting TRBD1. There are 15 residues in the CDR3. Trimming cost V 5 bases and J 4 bases; bases outside gene matches: 9. Germline V lookup: CDR1 MNHNS, CDR2 SASEGT. For the CDR3, the DNA is TGTGCCAGCAGTATCGCAGGGGGCGCAACCACTGAAGCTTTCTTT. Its protein product is CASSIAGGATTEAFF.

The CDR3: CASSLSQGVTNEKLFF. CDR3 nucleotide sequence: TGCGCCAGCAGCTTGTCACAGGGTGTGACTAATGAAAAACTGTTTTTT. The chain recombines TRBV5-1 with TRBJ1-4; D possibly corresponds to TRBD1 (6 bases). CDR3 length: 16 residues. V lost 1 base and J 2 bases, leaving 12 bases between the germline ends. In germline, CDR1 is SGHRS, CDR2 YFSETQ. Drawing the rest from reference TRBV5-1 and TRBJ1-4, the complete variable domain is KAGVTQTPRYLIKTRGQQVTLSCSPISGHRSVSWYQQTPGQGLQFLFEYFSETQRNKGNFPGRFSGRQFSNSRSEMNVSTLELGDSALYLCASSLSQGVTNEKLFFGSGTQLSVL.

V and J are TRBV6-4 and TRBJ1-5, with no clear D. The CDR3 runs 14 residues. Germline V lookup: CDR1 MRHNA, CDR2 SNTAGT. The germline V and J ends were trimmed by 3 bases and 1 base, with 7 bases remaining between them. CDR3 sequence (DNA): TGTGCCAGCAGTGATAGTCGGAGCAATCAGCCCCAGCATTTT. Translation gives CASSDSRSNQPQHF.

The chain employs TRBV2 and TRBJ2-3; TRBD1 is a possible D gene (5 bases). The V gene lost 7 bases and the J gene lost 1 base, with 18 bases spanning the gap. The germline V gene has CDR1 SNHLY and CDR2 FYNNEI. This CDR3 is 16 amino acids long. CDR3 nucleotides: TGTGCCAGCAATCGAGACAGCTCGTCGGGCACAGATACGCAGTATTTT. Translating gives CASNRDSSSGTDTQYF.

The chain couples TRBV5-8 to TRBJ1-2; D ambiguous. Trimming shortened V by 3 bases and J by 4 bases, and 16 bases separated the two germline ends. Germline lookup yields CDR1 SGHTS and CDR2 YDEGEE. The CDR3 contains 15 residues. The CDR3 DNA follows: TGTGCCAGCAGCTGGATAAGTGAGGGAGGCTATGGCTACACCTTC. This encodes CASSWISEGGYGYTF.

The chain has TRBV19 and TRBJ1-5; the match to TRBD1 covers 7 bases. Germline V gives CDR1 LNHDA, CDR2 SQIVND (reference sequence). V lost 0 bases, J lost 3 bases, and 8 bases stayed unmatched. The CDR3 is 17 amino acids. The CDR3 DNA sequence: TGTGCCAGTAGTATAGATCGGTGGGACAGAAACAATCAGCCCCAGCATTTT. Its protein is CASSIDRWDRNNQPQHF.

This clone occurred a few times. The genes are TRBV2 and TRBJ2-5; TRBD2 aligns across 9 bases. CDR1 is SNHLY, CDR2 FYNNEI, per germline. V shed 4 bases, J shed 1 base, and the junction held 7 bases outside the gene matches. The CDR3 runs 16 residues. CDR3 nucleotides: TGTGCCAGCAGTGTTGGTAGCGGGAGCTTCCAAGAGACCCAGTACTTC. Translation: CASSVGSGSFQETQYF.

The V gene is TRBV9, the J gene TRBJ1-5; 7 positions match TRBD1. The CDR3 is made up of 15 amino acids. The V and J ends lost 5 bases and 7 bases, in that order; junction bases with no gene match: 12. In germline, CDR1 is SGDLS, CDR2 YYNGEE. CDR3 protein: CASSPLGTEGQPQHF. DNA of the CDR3: TGTGCCAGCAGTCCTTTGGGGACAGAAGGGCAGCCCCAGCATTTT.

This chain uses TRBV6-5 with TRBJ2-7; TRBD1 is a possible D gene (6 bases). This CDR3 has 11 amino acids. The V end lost 10 bases, the J end lost 5 bases, and 12 bases lay between the germline ends. Germline CDR1 and CDR2: MNHEY and SVGAGI. CDR3 loop: CAISRGNEQYF. CDR3 in DNA: TGTGCCATCTCCAGGGGTAACGAGCAGTACTTC.

The J gene is TRBJ2-1, the V gene TRBV7-6, with D maybe TRBD1 (6 bases). The V end was cut by 0 bases, the J end by 2 bases, with 17 bases between. The CDR3 sequence is 18 residues long. Germline assignment: CDR1 SGHVS and CDR2 FNYEAQ. In DNA, the CDR3 is TGTGCCAGCAGCTTAGCATTCCCTGGGGGACAAGCCTACAATGAGCAGTTCTTC. Residues: CASSLAFPGGQAYNEQFF.

This clone appeared a few times. The chain uses TRBV6-5 and TRBJ2-5; 9 positions match TRBD2. The germline V gene has CDR1 MNHEY and CDR2 SVGAGI. CDR3 size: 15 residues. Germline trimming cut 3 bases from V and 1 base from J; bases unmatched to any gene: 3. The CDR3 is CASSYLLAGQETQYF. CDR3 nucleotides: TGTGCCAGCAGTTATCTACTAGCGGGCCAAGAGACCCAGTACTTC.

The V gene is TRBV6-1, the J gene TRBJ1-2; D is unresolved. CDR3 length: 15 residues. V shed 0 bases and J shed 2 bases, with 10 bases lying between them. Per the germline V gene, CDR1 is MNHNS and CDR2 is SASEGT. The CDR3 DNA is TGTGCCAGCAGTGAAGCGCGGGCAGCGAACTATGGCTACACCTTC. This codes for CASSEARAANYGYTF.

The rearrangement joins TRBV11-3 to TRBJ2-5; a possible D gene is TRBD2 (6 bases). Trimming stripped 1 base from V and 2 bases from J, with 11 bases between. The CDR3 length is 15 residues. Looked up from germline, CDR1 is SGHNT and CDR2 is YENEEA. This CDR3 is CASSLGRRAQETQYF. In DNA, the CDR3 is TGTGCCAGCAGCTTAGGACGGAGGGCACAAGAGACCCAGTACTTC.

This chain joins TRBV5-4 and TRBJ2-7, with D perhaps TRBD2 (5 bases). CDR3 length: 13 amino acids. The V end was cut by 1 base, the J end by 3 bases, with 8 bases between. Germline V gene sequence: CDR1 SGHNT, CDR2 YYREEE (reference sequence). Written as DNA, the CDR3 is TGTGCCAGCAGCTTGTCGGGGAACTACGAGCAGTACTTC. It is translated as CASSLSGNYEQYF.

This clone was detected once. The CDR3 protein is CASSLASSGRYLGTQYF. For the CDR3, the DNA is TGCGCCAGCAGCTTGGCGTCTAGCGGGAGATATCTGGGGACCCAGTACTTC. This chain connects TRBV5-1 to TRBJ2-5; TRBD2 agrees at 10 bases. Trimming took 0 bases from V and 7 from J; bases not matched to a gene: 12. The V gene's germline CDR1 is SGHRS and CDR2 YFSETQ. This CDR3 comprises 17 residues.

This clone has a handful of counts. The V and J genes are TRBV6-5 and TRBJ1-5; 8 bases line up with TRBD1. This CDR3 is 14 amino acids long. Germline CDR1 MNHEY, CDR2 SVGAGI. V shed 6 bases, J shed 7 bases, and the junction held 8 bases outside the gene matches. The CDR3 DNA sequence: TGTGCCAGCAGCTCCGGACAGGGCGGCCAGCCCCAGCATTTT. Residues: CASSSGQGGQPQHF.

The chain links TRBV19 to TRBJ2-2; D remains ambiguous. This CDR3 comprises 14 residues. Germline V gene sequence: CDR1 LNHDA, CDR2 SQIVND (reference sequence). V lost 7 bases and J lost 4, with 13 bases in between. For the CDR3, the DNA is TGTGCCAGTAAAAGAGAATCGGGCACCGGGGAGCTGTTTTTT. It yields the protein CASKRESGTGELFF.

This chain uses TRBV5-6 with TRBJ2-2, with TRBD2 matching 13 bases. J lost 7 bases, V lost 2 bases, and 8 bases had no gene match. Germline-derived CDR1 and CDR2 are SGHDT and YYEEEE. This CDR3 is built from 17 residues. CDR3: CASSFLGTSGKGGELFF. DNA for the CDR3: TGTGCCAGCAGCTTCCTCGGGACTAGCGGGAAGGGCGGGGAGCTGTTTTTT.